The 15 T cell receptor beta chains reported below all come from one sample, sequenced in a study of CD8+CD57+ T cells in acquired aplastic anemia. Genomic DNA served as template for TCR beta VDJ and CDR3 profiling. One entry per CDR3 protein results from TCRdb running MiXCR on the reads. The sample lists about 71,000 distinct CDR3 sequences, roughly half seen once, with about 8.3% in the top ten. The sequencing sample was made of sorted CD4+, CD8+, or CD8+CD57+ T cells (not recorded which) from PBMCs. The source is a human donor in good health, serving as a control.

The CDR3 DNA is TGTGCCAGCAACTCCACCCCCCGGGACTCCGTACCACAAGAGACCCAGTACTTC. Amino acid sequence: CASNSTPRDSVPQETQYF. The chain joins TRBV9 to TRBJ2-5, with D perhaps TRBD2 (6 bases). Germline V gives CDR1 SGDLS, CDR2 YYNGEE. V was trimmed by 6 bases and J by 2 bases, leaving 26 bases between them. The CDR3 covers 18 residues.

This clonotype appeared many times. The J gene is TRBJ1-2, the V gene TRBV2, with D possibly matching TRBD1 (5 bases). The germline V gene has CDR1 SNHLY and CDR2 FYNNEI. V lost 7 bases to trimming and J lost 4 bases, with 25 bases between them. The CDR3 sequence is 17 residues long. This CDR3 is CASIQAGLPLIAYGYTF. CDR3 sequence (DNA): TGTGCCAGCATTCAGGCAGGGTTACCGTTAATCGCCTATGGCTACACCTTC.

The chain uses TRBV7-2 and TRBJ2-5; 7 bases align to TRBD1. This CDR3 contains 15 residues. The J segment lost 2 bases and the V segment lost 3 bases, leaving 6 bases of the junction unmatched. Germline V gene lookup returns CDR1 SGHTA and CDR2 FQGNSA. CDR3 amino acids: CASSLLGGGQETQYF. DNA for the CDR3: TGTGCCAGCAGCTTGCTAGGGGGCGGGCAAGAGACCCAGTACTTC.

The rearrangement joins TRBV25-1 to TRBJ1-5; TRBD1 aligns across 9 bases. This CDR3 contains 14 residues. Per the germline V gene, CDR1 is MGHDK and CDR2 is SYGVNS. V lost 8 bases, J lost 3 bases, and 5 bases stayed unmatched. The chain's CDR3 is CASGRQGDNQPQHF. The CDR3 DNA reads TGTGCCAGCGGACGACAGGGGGACAATCAGCCCCAGCATTTT.

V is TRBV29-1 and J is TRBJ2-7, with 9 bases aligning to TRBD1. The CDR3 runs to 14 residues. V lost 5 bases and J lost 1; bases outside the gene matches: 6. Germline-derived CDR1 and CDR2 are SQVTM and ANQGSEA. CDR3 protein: CSVRTGQGSYEQYF. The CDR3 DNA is TGCAGCGTTAGAACGGGACAGGGATCCTACGAGCAGTACTTC.

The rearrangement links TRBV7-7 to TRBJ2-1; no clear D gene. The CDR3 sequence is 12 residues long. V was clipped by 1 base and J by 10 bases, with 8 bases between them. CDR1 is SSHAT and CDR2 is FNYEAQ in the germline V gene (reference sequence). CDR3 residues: CASSLERREQFF. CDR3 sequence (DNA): TGTGCCAGCAGCTTAGAGAGGCGGGAGCAGTTCTTC.

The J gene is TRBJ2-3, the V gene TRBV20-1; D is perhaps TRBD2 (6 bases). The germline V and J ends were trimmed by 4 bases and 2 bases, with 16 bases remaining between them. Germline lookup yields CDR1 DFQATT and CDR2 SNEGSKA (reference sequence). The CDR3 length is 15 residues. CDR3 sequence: CSATIAAGLTDTQYF. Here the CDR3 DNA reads TGCAGTGCTACTATAGCGGCGGGACTCACAGATACGCAGTATTTT.

The CDR3 loop is CASRGAYEQYF. The DNA for the CDR3 is TGTGCCAGCAGGGGAGCCTACGAGCAGTACTTC. The V gene is TRBV2, the J gene TRBJ2-7; D perhaps matches TRBD2 (5 bases). V was shortened by 6 bases and J by 2 bases, with 5 bases between the two germline ends. This CDR3 is built from 11 residues. Looked up from germline, CDR1 is SNHLY and CDR2 is FYNNEI. The full variable domain, completed using reference TRBV2 and TRBJ2-7, is EPEVTQTPSHQVTQMGQEVILRCVPISNHLYFYWYRQILGQKVEFLVSFYNNEISEKSEIFDDQFSVERPDGSNFTLKIRSTKLEDSAMYFCASRGAYEQYFGPGTRLTVT.

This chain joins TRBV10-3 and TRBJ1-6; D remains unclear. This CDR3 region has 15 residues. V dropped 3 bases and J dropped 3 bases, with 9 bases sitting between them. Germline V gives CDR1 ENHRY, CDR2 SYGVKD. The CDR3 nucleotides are TGTGCCATCAGTGAAGTGTTCGACTATAATTCACCCCTCCACTTT. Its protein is CAISEVFDYNSPLHF.

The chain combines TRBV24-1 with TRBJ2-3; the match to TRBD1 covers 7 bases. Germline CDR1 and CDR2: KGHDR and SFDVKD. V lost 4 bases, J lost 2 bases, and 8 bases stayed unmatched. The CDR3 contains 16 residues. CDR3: CATSEGQGVPTDTQYF. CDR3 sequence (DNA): TGTGCCACCAGTGAGGGGCAGGGGGTTCCCACAGATACGCAGTATTTT.

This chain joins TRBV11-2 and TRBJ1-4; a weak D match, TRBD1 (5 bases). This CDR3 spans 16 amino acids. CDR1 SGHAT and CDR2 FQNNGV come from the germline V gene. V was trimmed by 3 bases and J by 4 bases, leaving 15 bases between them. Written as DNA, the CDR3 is TGTGCCAGCAGCTTCCCCAACTGGGGCCTTAATGAAAAACTGTTTTTT. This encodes CASSFPNWGLNEKLFF.

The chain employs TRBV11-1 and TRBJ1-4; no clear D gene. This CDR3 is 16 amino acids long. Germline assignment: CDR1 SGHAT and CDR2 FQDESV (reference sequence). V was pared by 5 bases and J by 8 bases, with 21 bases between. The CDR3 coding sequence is TGTGCCAGCAGCCAATCCTCCGCAGAAATCTACGAAAAACTGTTTTTT. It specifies CASSQSSAEIYEKLFF.

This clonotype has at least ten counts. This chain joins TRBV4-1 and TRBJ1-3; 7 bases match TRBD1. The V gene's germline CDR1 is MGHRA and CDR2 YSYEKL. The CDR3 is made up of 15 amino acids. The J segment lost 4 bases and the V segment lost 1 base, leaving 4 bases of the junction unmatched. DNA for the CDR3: TGCGCCAGCAGCCAAGTTCAGGGGGTCGGAAACACCATATATTTT. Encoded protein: CASSQVQGVGNTIYF.

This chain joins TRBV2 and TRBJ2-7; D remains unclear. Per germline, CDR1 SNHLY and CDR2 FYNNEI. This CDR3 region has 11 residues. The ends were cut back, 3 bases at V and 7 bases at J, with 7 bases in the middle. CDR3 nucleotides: TGTGCCAGCAGTGAGGTGGGAGAGCAGTACGTC. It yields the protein CASSEVGEQYV.

DNA of the CDR3: TGTGCCAGCAGCCCCAACCACTCTGGAAACACCATATATTTT. Protein product: CASSPNHSGNTIYF. This chain joins TRBV11-3 and TRBJ1-3; no definite D call. In germline, CDR1 is SGHNT, CDR2 YENEEA. The ends were cut back, 5 bases at V and 0 bases at J, with 8 bases in the middle. The CDR3 loop spans 14 amino acids.